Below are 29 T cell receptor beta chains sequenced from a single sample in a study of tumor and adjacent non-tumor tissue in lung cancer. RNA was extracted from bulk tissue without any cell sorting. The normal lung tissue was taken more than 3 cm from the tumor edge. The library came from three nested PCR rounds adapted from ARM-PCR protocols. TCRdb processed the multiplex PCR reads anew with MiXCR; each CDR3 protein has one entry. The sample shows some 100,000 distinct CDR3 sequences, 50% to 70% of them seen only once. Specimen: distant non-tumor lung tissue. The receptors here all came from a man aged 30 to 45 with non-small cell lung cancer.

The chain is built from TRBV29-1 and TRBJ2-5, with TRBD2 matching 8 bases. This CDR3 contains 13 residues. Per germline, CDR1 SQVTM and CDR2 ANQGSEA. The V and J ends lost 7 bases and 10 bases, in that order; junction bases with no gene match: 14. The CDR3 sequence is CSANMPSGRVQYF. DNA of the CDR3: TGCAGCGCCAACATGCCGTCCGGGAGGGTCCAGTACTTC.

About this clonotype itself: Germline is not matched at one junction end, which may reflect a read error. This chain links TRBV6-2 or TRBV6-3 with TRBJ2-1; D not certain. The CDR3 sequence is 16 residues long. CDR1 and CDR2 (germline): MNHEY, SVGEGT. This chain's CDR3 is CASSYIRLLSYNEQLF. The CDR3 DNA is TGTGCCAGCAGTTACATCAGGCTCTTGTCATACAATGAGCAGCTCTTC.

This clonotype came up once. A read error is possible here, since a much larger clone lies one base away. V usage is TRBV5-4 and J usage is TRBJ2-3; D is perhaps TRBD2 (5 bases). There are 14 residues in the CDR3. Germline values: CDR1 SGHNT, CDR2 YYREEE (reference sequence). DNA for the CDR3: TGTGCCGGCAGCTTTGGTAGCGGCACAGATACGCAGTATTTT. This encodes CAGSFGSGTDTQYF.

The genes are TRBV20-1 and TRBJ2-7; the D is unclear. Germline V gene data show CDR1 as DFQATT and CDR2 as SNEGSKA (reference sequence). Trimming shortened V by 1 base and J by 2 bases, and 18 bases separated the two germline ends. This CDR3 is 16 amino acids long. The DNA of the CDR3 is TGCAGTGCTAGAGGGCTCGGCGCAGCTATTACCTACGAGCAGTACTTC. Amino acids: CSARGLGAAITYEQYF.

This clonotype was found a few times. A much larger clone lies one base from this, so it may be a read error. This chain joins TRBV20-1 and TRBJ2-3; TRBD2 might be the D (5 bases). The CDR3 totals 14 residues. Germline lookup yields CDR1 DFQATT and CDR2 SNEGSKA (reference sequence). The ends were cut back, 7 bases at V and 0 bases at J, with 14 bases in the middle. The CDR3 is CSVSVGFSTDTQYF. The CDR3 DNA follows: TGCAGTGTTAGCGTCGGGTTTAGCACAGATACGCAGTATTTT.

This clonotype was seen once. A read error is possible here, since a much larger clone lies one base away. DNA of the CDR3: TGTGCCATCAGTGACGGCGGGGGTGAGGCCCAGTACTTC. It specifies CAISDGGGEAQYF. The chain uses TRBV10-3 and TRBJ2-5, with 7 nucleotides matching TRBD2. The CDR3 is made up of 13 amino acids. Germline values: CDR1 ENHRY, CDR2 SYGVKD. J was trimmed by 9 bases and V by 3 bases; bases with no gene match: 7.

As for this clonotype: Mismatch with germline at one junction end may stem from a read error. The CDR3 region is CIVDMEGPQYF. CDR3 sequence (DNA): TGCATCGTTGATATGGAAGGCCCCCAGTACTTC. The chain links TRBV29-1 to TRBJ2-7; D gene uncertain. The CDR3 spans 11 residues. Looked up from germline, CDR1 is SQVTM and CDR2 is ANQGSEA.

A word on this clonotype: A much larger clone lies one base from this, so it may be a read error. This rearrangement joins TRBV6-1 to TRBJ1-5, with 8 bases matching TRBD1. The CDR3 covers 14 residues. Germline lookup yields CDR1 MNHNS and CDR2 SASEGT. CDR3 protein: CASSRDRMNQSQHF. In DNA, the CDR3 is TGTGCCAGCAGTCGGGACAGGATGAATCAGTCCCAGCATTTT.

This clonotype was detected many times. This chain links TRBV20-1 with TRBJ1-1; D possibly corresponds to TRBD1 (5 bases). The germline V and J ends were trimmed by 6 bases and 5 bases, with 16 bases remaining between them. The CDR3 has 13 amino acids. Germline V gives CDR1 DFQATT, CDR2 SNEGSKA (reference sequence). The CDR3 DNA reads TGCAGTGCCGTTATGGGGGGGGGGACTGAAGCTTTCTTT. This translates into CSAVMGGGTEAFF.

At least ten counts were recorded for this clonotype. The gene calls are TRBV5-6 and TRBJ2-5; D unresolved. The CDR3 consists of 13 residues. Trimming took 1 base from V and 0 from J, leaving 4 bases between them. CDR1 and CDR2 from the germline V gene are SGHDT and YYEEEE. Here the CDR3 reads CASSLKHQETQYF. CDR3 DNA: TGTGCCAGCAGCTTGAAACACCAAGAGACCCAGTACTTC.

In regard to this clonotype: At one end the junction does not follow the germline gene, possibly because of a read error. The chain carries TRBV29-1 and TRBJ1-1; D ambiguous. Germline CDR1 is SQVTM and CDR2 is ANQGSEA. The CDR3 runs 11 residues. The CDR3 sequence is CSVEADTEASF. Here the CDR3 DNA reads TGCAGCGTTGAAGCAGACACCGAAGCTTCCTTT. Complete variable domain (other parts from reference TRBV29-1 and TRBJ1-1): SAVISQKPSRDICQRGTSLTIQCQVDSQVTMMFWYRQQPGQSLTLIATANQGSEATYESGFVIDKFPISRPNLTFSTLTVSNMSPEDSSIYLCSVEADTEASFGQGTRLTVV.

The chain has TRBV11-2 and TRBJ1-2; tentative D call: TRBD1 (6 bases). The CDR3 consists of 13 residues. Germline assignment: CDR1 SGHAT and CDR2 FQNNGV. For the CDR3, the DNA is TGTCTCAGCAGCTCGAACAGGGAAGGTGGCTACACCTTC. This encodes CLSSSNREGGYTF.

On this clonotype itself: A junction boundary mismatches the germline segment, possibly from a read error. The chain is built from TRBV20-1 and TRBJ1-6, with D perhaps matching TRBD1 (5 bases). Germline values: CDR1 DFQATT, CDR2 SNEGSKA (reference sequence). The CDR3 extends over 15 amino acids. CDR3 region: CSARNQGRGYSPLHF. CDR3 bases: TGTAGTGCTAGAAATCAGGGCCGAGGTTATTCACCCCTCCACTTT.

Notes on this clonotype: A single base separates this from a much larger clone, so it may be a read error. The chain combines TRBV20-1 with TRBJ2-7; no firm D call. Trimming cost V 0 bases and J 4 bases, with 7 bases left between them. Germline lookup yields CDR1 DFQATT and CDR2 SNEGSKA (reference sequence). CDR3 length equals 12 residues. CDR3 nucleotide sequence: TGCAGTGCTAGAGATCCCCAGTACGAGCAGTACTTC. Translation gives CSARDPQYEQYF.

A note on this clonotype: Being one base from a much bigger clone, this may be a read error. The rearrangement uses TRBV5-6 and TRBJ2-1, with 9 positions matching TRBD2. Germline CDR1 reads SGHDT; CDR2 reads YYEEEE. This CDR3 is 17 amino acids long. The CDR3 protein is CANSLAGAGGPYNEQFF. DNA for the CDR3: TGTGCCAACAGCTTGGCCGGGGCGGGAGGGCCCTACAATGAGCAGTTCTTC.

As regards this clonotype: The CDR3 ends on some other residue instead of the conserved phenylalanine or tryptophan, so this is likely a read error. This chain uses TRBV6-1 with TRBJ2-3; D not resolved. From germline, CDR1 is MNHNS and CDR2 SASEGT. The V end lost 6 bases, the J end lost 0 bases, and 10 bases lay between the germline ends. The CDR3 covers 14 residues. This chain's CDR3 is CASSRPTSTDTQYV. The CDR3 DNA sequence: TGTGCCAGCAGCCGACCTACCAGCACAGATACGCAGTATGTT.

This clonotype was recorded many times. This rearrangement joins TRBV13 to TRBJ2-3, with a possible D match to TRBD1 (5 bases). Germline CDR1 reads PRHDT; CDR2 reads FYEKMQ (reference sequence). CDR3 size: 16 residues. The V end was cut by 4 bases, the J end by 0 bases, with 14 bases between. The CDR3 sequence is CASSSYRQTSTDTQYF. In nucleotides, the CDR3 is TGTGCCAGCAGCTCCTACCGACAGACTAGCACAGATACGCAGTATTTT.

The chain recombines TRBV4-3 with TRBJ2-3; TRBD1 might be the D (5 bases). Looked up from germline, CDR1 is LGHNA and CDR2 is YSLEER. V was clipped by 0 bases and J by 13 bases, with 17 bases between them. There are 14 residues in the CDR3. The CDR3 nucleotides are TGCGCCAGCAGCCAAGATCAGGGCACAGATACAGAGTATTTT. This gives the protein CASSQDQGTDTEYF.

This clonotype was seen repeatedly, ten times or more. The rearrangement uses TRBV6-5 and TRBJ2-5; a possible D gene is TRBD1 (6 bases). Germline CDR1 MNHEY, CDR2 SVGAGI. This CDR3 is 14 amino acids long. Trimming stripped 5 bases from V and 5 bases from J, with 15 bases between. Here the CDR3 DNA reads TGTGCCAGCAGTCGCATCAGGGGAAGGGAGACCCAGTACTTC. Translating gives CASSRIRGRETQYF.

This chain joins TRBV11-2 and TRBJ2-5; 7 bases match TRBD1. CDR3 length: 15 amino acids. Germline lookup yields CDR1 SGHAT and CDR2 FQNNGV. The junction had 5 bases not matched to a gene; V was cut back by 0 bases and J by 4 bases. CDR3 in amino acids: CASSLDGAGGETQYF. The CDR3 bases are TGTGCCAGCAGCTTAGATGGTGCAGGGGGAGAGACCCAGTACTTC.

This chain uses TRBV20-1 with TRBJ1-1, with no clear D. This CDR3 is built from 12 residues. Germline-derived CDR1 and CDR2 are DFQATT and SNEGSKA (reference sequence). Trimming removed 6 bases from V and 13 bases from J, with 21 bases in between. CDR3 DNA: TGCAGTGCCGTCCATAGGGCTGTATTGGTTTTCTTT. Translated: CSAVHRAVLVFF.

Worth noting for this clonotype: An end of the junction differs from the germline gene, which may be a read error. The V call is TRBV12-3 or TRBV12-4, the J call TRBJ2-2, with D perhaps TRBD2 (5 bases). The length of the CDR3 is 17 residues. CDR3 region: CASSLWTPVQKTGELFF. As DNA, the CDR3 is TGTGCCAGTAGTTTATGGACCCCTGTCCAAAAGACCGGGGAGCTATTTTTT.

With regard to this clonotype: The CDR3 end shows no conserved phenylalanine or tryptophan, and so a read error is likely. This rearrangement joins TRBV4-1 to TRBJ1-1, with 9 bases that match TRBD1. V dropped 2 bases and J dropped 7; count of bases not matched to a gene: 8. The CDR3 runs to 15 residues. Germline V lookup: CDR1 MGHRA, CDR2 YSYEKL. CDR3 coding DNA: TGCGCCAGCAGCCAACGGGACAGGGTAGTTCTTGAAGCTTTCATT. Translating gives CASSQRDRVVLEAFI.

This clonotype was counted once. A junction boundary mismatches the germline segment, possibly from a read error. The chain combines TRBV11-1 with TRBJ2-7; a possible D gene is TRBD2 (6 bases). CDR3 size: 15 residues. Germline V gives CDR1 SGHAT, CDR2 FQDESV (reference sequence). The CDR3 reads CTSSLESTGTREHYF. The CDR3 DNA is TGTACCAGCAGCTTAGAGTCCACCGGGACTCGTGAGCACTACTTC. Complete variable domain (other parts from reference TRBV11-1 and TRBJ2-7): EAEVAQSPRYKITEKSQAVAFWCDPISGHATLYWYRQILGQGPELLVQFQDESVVDDSQLPKDRFSAERLKGVDSTLKIQPAELGDSAMYLCTSSLESTGTREHYFGPGTRLTVT.

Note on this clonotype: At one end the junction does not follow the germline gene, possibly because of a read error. The CDR3 region has the DNA TGTGCCAGTAGCCAAGACTTGTCGGATGAGGGCCATAAGCAGTTCTTC. Protein product: CASSQDLSDEGHKQFF. J is TRBJ2-1 and V is TRBV4-2, with D perhaps TRBD2 (5 bases). In germline, CDR1 is LGHNA, CDR2 YNFKEQ. This CDR3 has 16 amino acids.

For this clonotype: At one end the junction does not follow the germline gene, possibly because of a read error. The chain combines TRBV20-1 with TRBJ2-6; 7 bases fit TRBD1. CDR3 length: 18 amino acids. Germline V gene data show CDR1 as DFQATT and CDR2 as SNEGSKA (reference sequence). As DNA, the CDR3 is TGCAGTGCTCGAGGGTCCGGGACAGTCCCCTCTGAGGCCAACATCCTGACTTTC. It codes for CSARGSGTVPSEANILTF.

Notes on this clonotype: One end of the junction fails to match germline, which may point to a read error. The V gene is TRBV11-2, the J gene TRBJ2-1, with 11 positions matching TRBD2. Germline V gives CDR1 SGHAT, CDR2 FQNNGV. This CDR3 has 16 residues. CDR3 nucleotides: TGTGCCAGCTGCTTAGAGGCTAGCGGGGGGTATAATGAGCAGTTCTTC. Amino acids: CASCLEASGGYNEQFF.

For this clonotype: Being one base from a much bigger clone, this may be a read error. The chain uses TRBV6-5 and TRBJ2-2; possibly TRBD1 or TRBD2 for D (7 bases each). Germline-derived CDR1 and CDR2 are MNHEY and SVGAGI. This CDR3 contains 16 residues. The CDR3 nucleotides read TGTGCCAGCAATTACTCCAACAGGGGAGGGGCCGGGGAGCTGTTTTTT. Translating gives CASNYSNRGGAGELFF.

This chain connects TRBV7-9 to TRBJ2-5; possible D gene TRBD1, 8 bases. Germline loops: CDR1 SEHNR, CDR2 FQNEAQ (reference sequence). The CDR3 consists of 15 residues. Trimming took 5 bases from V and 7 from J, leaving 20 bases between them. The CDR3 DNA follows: TGTGCCAGCAGCCCCTTCGAGGGAGGGACAGGGACCCAGTACTTC. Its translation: CASSPFEGGTGTQYF.